Listed below are T cell receptor beta chains from one sample, sequenced in a study of a mutant IDH1 vaccine in newly diagnosed glioma. Data came from immunoSEQ multiplex PCR; TCRdb stores just in-frame clones and leaves some out. This sample has roughly 25,000 clones, with approximately 87% found just once. These TCRs' antigens remain unknown. This material consisted of PBMCs, taken from a glioma patient whose treatment included an IDH1 peptide vaccine. The receptors shown here come from a man aged 30 to 45 with glioma. The CDR3 runs from the conserved cysteine through the conserved F or W. Fields, in order: V gene, J gene, clone size, D gene, CDR3 protein, CDR3 DNA. The D gene is left open where the match is weak. The listing skips clone size in some rows; elsewhere it reads once, few, many or a size class.

v_call: TRBV11-3
j_call: TRBJ2-5
clone_size: once
d_call: TRBD2
cdr3_aa: CASSSPSGGGETQYF
cdr3_nt: TGTGCCAGCAGCTCCCCTAGCGGGGGAGGAGAGACCCAGTACTTC

v_call: TRBV27
j_call: TRBJ2-1
clone_size: .
d_call: TRBD2
cdr3_aa: CASMLTGEGRAPNYNEQFF
cdr3_nt: TGTGCCAGCATGCTGACGGGGGAGGGGCGGGCACCAAACTACAATGAGCAGTTCTTC

v_call: TRBV6-6
j_call: TRBJ1-2
clone_size: .
d_call: .
cdr3_aa: CASRDPGVGGYTF
cdr3_nt: TGTGCCAGCAGGGATCCAGGGGTGGGCGGCTACACCTTC

v_call: TRBV6-5
j_call: TRBJ1-3
clone_size: .
d_call: .
cdr3_aa: CASSYGGRYSGNTIYF
cdr3_nt: TGTGCCAGCAGTTACGGGGGCCGCTACTCTGGAAACACCATATATTTT

v_call: TRBV15
j_call: TRBJ1-4
clone_size: .
d_call: .
cdr3_aa: CATSREAGRGEKLFF
cdr3_nt: TGTGCCACCAGCAGAGAGGCAGGGCGAGGTGAAAAACTGTTTTTT

v_call: TRBV29-1
j_call: TRBJ2-7
clone_size: .
d_call: .
cdr3_aa: CSVEDTTGSYEQYF
cdr3_nt: TGCAGCGTTGAAGATACGACAGGATCCTACGAGCAGTACTTC

v_call: TRBV4-3
j_call: TRBJ1-2
clone_size: few
d_call: .
cdr3_aa: CASSQAQAGSGYTF
cdr3_nt: TGCGCCAGCAGCCAAGCTCAGGCAGGATCTGGCTACACCTTC

v_call: TRBV18
j_call: TRBJ2-2
clone_size: .
d_call: .
cdr3_aa: CASSPVTSFTGELFF
cdr3_nt: TGTGCCAGCTCACCAGTTACTAGTTTCACCGGGGAGCTGTTTTTT

v_call: TRBV10-3
j_call: TRBJ2-1
clone_size: once
d_call: TRBD2
cdr3_aa: CAISERTSGRPGYNEQFF
cdr3_nt: TGTGCCATCAGTGAGCGGACTAGCGGGAGGCCAGGGTACAATGAGCAGTTCTTC

v_call: TRBV11-2
j_call: TRBJ1-1
clone_size: .
d_call: TRBD1
cdr3_aa: CASSPRQGMNTEAFF
cdr3_nt: TGTGCCAGCAGCCCGAGACAGGGTATGAACACTGAAGCTTTCTTT

v_call: TRBV5-1
j_call: TRBJ1-2
clone_size: .
d_call: .
cdr3_aa: CASSLFGEANYGYTF
cdr3_nt: TGCGCCAGCAGCTTGTTCGGGGAGGCTAACTATGGCTACACCTTC

v_call: TRBV5-1
j_call: TRBJ1-1
clone_size: .
d_call: .
cdr3_aa: CASSFQSAQCDF
cdr3_nt: TGCGCCAGCAGCTTCCAGTCCGCGCAGTGTGACTTT

v_call: TRBV25-1
j_call: TRBJ2-1
clone_size: few
d_call: TRBD2
cdr3_aa: CASSSTGLAGEPQFF
cdr3_nt: TGTGCCAGCAGTTCTACGGGACTAGCGGGAGAGCCGCAGTTCTTC

v_call: TRBV7-6
j_call: TRBJ1-1
clone_size: .
d_call: .
cdr3_aa: CASSLRSGGEYHMNTEAFF
cdr3_nt: TGTGCCAGCAGCCTCCGGAGTGGAGGGGAATATCACATGAACACTGAAGCTTTCTTT

v_call: TRBV11-2
j_call: TRBJ1-2
clone_size: .
d_call: .
cdr3_aa: CASSSLLKGGLWGYTF
cdr3_nt: TGTGCCAGCAGCTCCCTTCTCAAGGGAGGACTGTGGGGCTACACCTTC

v_call: TRBV10-3
j_call: TRBJ2-1
clone_size: .
d_call: .
cdr3_aa: CAISEQQNEQFF
cdr3_nt: TGTGCCATCAGTGAACAGCAAAATGAGCAGTTCTTC

v_call: TRBV30
j_call: TRBJ1-2
clone_size: .
d_call: TRBD1
cdr3_aa: CAWSAGTGGGYTF
cdr3_nt: TGTGCCTGGAGTGCCGGGACAGGGGGAGGCTACACCTTC

v_call: TRBV2
j_call: TRBJ1-2
clone_size: .
d_call: .
cdr3_aa: CASRMGGDYGYTF
cdr3_nt: TGTGCCAGTAGAATGGGGGGGGACTATGGCTACACCTTC

v_call: TRBV30
j_call: TRBJ1-2
clone_size: .
d_call: .
cdr3_aa: CAWRSYNYGYTF
cdr3_nt: TGTGCCTGGAGAAGTTATAACTATGGCTACACCTTC

v_call: TRBV2
j_call: TRBJ2-7
clone_size: .
d_call: TRBD1
cdr3_aa: CASTGGGYEQYF
cdr3_nt: TGTGCCAGTACAGGGGGCGGCTACGAGCAGTACTTC

v_call: TRBV30
j_call: TRBJ1-1
clone_size: .
d_call: .
cdr3_aa: CAWSVGILNTEAFF
cdr3_nt: TGTGCCTGGAGTGTTGGGATTTTGAACACTGAAGCTTTCTTT

v_call: TRBV4-1
j_call: TRBJ2-7
clone_size: .
d_call: TRBD2
cdr3_aa: CASSQREGSYEQYF
cdr3_nt: TGCGCCAGCAGCCAACGGGAGGGGTCCTACGAGCAGTACTTC

v_call: TRBV6-1
j_call: TRBJ1-1
clone_size: .
d_call: TRBD1
cdr3_aa: CASSRQGAAFF
cdr3_nt: TGTGCCAGCAGCAGACAGGGGGCGGCTTTCTTT